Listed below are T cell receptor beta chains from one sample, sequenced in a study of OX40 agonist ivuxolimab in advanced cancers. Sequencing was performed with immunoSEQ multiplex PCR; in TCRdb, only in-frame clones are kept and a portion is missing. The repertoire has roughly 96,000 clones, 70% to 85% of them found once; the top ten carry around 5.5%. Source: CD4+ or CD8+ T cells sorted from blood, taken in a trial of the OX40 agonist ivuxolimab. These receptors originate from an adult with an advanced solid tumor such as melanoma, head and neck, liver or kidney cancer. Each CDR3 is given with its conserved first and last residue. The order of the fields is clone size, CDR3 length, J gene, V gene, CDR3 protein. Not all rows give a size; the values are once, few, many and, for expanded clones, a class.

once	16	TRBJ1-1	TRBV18	CASSPPGLRGTTEAFF
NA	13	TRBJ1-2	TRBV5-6	CASSLTGGDGYTF
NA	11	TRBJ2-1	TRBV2	CATQTGNEQFF
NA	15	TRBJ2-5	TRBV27	CASSLTPGGQETQYF
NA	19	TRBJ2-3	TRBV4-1	CASSSPGLAGVGFTDTQYF
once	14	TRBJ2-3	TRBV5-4	CASSSRTGGDTQYF
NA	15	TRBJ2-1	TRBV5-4	CASSESGGAFNEQFF
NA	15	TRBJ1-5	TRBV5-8	CASSLGTGVGQPQHF
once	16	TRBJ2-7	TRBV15	CATSRGGGQGSYEQYF
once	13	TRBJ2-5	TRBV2	CASSPGRGETQYF
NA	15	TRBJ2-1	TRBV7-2	CASRETWTSYNEQFF
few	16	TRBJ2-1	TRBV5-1	CASSLVAGSSYNEQFF
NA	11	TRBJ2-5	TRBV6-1	CASGLFSTQYF
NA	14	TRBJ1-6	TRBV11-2	CASSQGTGPSPLHF
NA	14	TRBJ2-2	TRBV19	CASSITSGTGELFF
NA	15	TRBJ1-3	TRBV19	CASSYKGGSGNTIYF
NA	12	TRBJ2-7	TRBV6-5	CATRTAGQGQYF
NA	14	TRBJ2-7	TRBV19	CASSIGGGAYEQYF
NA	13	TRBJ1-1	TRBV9	CASSPTGNTEAFF
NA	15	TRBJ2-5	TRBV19	CASSIGGRGGETQYF
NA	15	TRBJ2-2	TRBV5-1	CASSSSGDPTGELFF
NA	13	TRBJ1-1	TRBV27	CASRGRVRTEAFF
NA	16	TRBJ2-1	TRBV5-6	CASSFDVRTPDHEQFF
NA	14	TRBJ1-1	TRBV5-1	CASSHPDRNTEAFF
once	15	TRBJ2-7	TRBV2	CASSGRTDIGYEQYF
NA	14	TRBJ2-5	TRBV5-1	CASSWAQGTETQYF
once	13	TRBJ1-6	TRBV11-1	CASSLERNSPLHF
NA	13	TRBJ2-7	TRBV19	CASSPQQGYEQYF
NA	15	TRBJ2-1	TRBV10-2	CASSGLAGGPGEQFF